This T cell receptor beta chain was sequenced for a study of T cell responses to AZD1222 COVID-19 vaccine. On this clone itself: What it recognizes is unknown.

Study observations and caveats: Spike was spanned by vaccine-associated CD4 TCRs, which were dominant at 160-218 and 743-854. It was only after the peak T cell response that any repertoires were sampled. White British people made up most donors, females outnumbered males, and clonal diversity was possibly underestimated. Compared with day 0, the breadth and depth of the Spike-specific TCR repertoire rose significantly after two doses of AZD1222.

CDR1 and CDR2 (germline): MNHEY, SVGAGI. The CDR3 spans 14 residues. V shed 6 bases and J 7 bases; nucleotides not matched to a gene: 6. Repertoires were generated with immunoSEQ multiplex PCR, while TCRdb's copy carries only in-frame clones and drops some. The data contain about 130,000 clones, more than 75% of them singletons. V is TRBV6-5 and J is TRBJ1-5; TRBD1 matches at 10 bases. The specimen comprised peripheral blood, sampled on day 0 of AZD1222 vaccination. The receptor comes from an adult in good health. The CDR3 sequence is CASRGTGVGQPQHF. The CDR3 coding sequence is TGTGCCAGCAGGGGGACAGGGGTAGGGCAGCCCCAGCATTTT.